This TCR beta chain was profiled in a study of cytomegalovirus exposure and HLA in healthy donors. Study results and limitations: In a later analysis, parvovirus B19, influenza, CMV and Epstein-Barr virus appeared linked to several top co-occurrence clusters.

Comments on this clone: Its antigen is not identified.

The PCR made use of 60 Vbeta and 13 Jbeta primers. This table comes from immunoSEQ multiplex PCR, and its TCRdb copy is limited to in-frame clones, with some not included. This repertoire comprises 90,000 to 130,000 clones; its ten largest clones make up 6.5% to 7%. Trimming shortened V by 1 base and J by 7 bases, and 8 bases separated the two germline ends. The length of the CDR3 is 12 residues. Germline lookup yields CDR1 SGHNT and CDR2 YYREEE (reference sequence). V gene TRBV5-4 combines with J gene TRBJ1-2; D is possibly TRBD1 (6 bases). The TCR sequence derives from a middle-aged man in good health and CMV-seropositive. Specimen: PBMCs. CDR3 residues: CASSLMGAGYTF. CDR3 nucleotides: TGTGCCAGCAGCTTGATGGGGGCTGGCTACACCTTC.